This TCR beta chain was captured by sequencing in a study of shared clonotypes between healthy human individuals. Study summary: Per donor, CD8 memory used one plate, CD8 naive used two, CD4 memory used three and CD4 naive used three.

The V gene's germline CDR1 is WSHSY and CDR2 SAAADI. Trimming removed 6 bases at V and 7 bases at J, with 13 bases between. CDR3 length: 12 residues. Data came from immunoSEQ multiplex PCR; TCRdb stores just in-frame clones and leaves some out. The sample holds 550,000 to 700,000 clones, less than 80% seen once. The source is a woman aged 25 to 39 in good health. The sequenced sample consisted of memory CD4+ T cells sorted from blood. Subset described: CD45RA-negative fraction. The chain carries TRBV10-2 and TRBJ2-7; no clear D gene. The CDR3 region is CASRNIVEEQYF. In DNA form, the CDR3 reads TGCGCCAGCAGGAACATCGTGGAGGAGCAGTACTTC.